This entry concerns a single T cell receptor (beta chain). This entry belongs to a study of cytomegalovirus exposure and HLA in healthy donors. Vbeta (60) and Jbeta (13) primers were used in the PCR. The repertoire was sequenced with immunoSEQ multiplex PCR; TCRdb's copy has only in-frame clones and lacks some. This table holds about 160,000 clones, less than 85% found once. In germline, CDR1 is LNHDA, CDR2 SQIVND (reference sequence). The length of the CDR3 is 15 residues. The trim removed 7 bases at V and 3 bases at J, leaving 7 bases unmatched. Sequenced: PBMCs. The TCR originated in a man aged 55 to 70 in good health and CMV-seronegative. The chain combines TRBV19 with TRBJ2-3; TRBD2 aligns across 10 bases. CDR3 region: CASKPTSGFTDTQYF. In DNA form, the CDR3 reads TGTGCCAGTAAGCCGACTAGCGGGTTTACAGATACGCAGTATTTT.